The source of this T cell receptor beta chain is a study of T cell changes during pregnancy in multiple sclerosis. TCRdb's copy holds only in-frame clones and misses some; the assay was immunoSEQ multiplex PCR. The sample holds 25,000 to 35,000 clones; roughly nine tenths are singletons and the top ten take roughly a tenth. This CDR3 is built from 18 residues. Per germline, CDR1 SGHNT and CDR2 YENEEA. After removal of 0 bases from V and 4 bases from J, the junction contained 9 bases not matched to a gene. The source material was CD8+ T cells from peripheral blood mononuclear cells, sampled in the second trimester of pregnancy. The chain employs TRBV11-3 and TRBJ2-2; 9 positions agree with TRBD2. The clonotype was recovered from a female donor with multiple sclerosis, enrolled in a pregnancy study. CDR3 amino acids: CASSLEFLAGYPTGELFF. The CDR3 nucleotides read TGTGCCAGCAGCTTAGAATTCCTAGCGGGATACCCCACCGGGGAGCTGTTTTTT.